The following is a TCR beta chain sequence with its context. This sample was taken from a study of CD8 T cells in Susac syndrome. Study-wide context: Within the group of sequenced Susac syndrome patients, over 5 had active disease and eight were in remission.

All included Susac syndrome patients satisfied recently defined diagnostic criteria for definite or probable disease. Negative isolation was applied to CD8+ and CD4+ T cells, and FACS enrichment was applied to TEMRA cells. Trimming took 3 bases from V and 1 from J, leaving 10 bases between them. In germline, CDR1 is MNHEY, CDR2 SMNVEV (reference sequence). CDR3 length equals 14 residues. An input of about 0.45 to 1 ug of RNA was subjected to reverse transcription using random hexamers. TCRdb fed the immunoSEQ multiplex PCR reads into MiXCR, producing one record per CDR3 protein. Of 120,000 or so distinct CDR3 sequences listed, around 94% were seen once; the top ten hold about 0.3%.

Sample: CD8+ T cells from PBMCs. The receptor's source is a human donor with Susac syndrome. The chain couples TRBV27 to TRBJ2-7; D gene uncertain. The DNA of the CDR3 is TGTGCCAGCAGTTTCCTAACGGGTTCCTACGAGCAGTACTTC. It translates to CASSFLTGSYEQYF.